This entry lists 11 T cell receptor beta chains sequenced from one sample in a study of graft-versus-host responses after intestinal transplantation. Roughly 200,000 CFSE-labeled responder cells were plated with roughly 200,000 irradiated, violet-dye-labeled stimulator cells. Profiling relied on immunoSEQ multiplex PCR, and the TCRdb table lists in-frame clones only, not all of them. The sample has 13,000 to 15,000 clones, around 33% seen once. This sample comprised alloreactive CD8+ T cells from a mixed lymphocyte reaction culture, obtained before intestinal transplant. Indicated subset: CFSE-low proliferating T cells sorted from roughly six-day pre-transplant mixed lymphocyte reaction (GvH or HvG direction). All receptors come from a human patient who received an intestinal transplant.

The chain is built from TRBV19 and TRBJ2-7; 8 bases align to TRBD1. This CDR3 spans 13 amino acids. Germline trimming cut 5 bases from V and 4 bases from J; bases unmatched to any gene: 4. In germline, CDR1 is LNHDA, CDR2 SQIVND (reference sequence). The CDR3 coding sequence is TGTGCCAGTAGTGCGGGACAGGAGTACGAGCAGTACTTC. Protein sequence: CASSAGQEYEQYF.

This clone occurred a few times. The chain links TRBV29-1 to TRBJ2-2; D is unresolved. Trimming cost V 4 bases and J 6 bases, with 3 bases left between them. The CDR3 sequence is 10 residues long. The germline V gene has CDR1 SQVTM and CDR2 ANQGSEA. CDR3 in amino acids: CSVASGELFF. CDR3 sequence (DNA): TGCAGCGTTGCATCCGGGGAGCTGTTTTTT.

This clone is labeled medium-sized (0.01 to 0.1%). This sequence joins TRBV4-3 and TRBJ2-7; D is perhaps TRBD1 (6 bases). In germline, CDR1 is LGHNA, CDR2 YSLEER. V was clipped by 0 bases and J by 3 bases, with 12 bases between them. The CDR3 loop spans 15 amino acids. CDR3 in amino acids: CASSQDIGQYYEQYF. CDR3 coding DNA: TGCGCCAGCAGCCAAGATATTGGACAGTACTACGAGCAGTACTTC.

The V call is TRBV30, the J call TRBJ2-1, with 8 bases matching TRBD2. The CDR3 covers 13 residues. The germline V gene has CDR1 GTSNPN and CDR2 SVGIG (reference sequence). The V gene end was trimmed by 0 bases and the J gene end by 9 bases; junction bases not matched to a gene: 4. This CDR3 is CAWSVFGGAEQFF. In DNA, the CDR3 is TGTGCCTGGAGTGTATTCGGGGGGGCTGAGCAGTTCTTC.

The rearrangement uses TRBV9 and TRBJ2-7, with 9 bases fitting TRBD1. V lost 1 base, J lost 2 bases, and 4 bases stayed unmatched. The V gene's germline CDR1 is SGDLS and CDR2 YYNGEE. This CDR3 has 15 amino acids. This chain's CDR3 is CASSVYGTGTYEQYF. CDR3 sequence (DNA): TGTGCCAGCAGCGTATACGGGACAGGGACCTACGAGCAGTACTTC.

This chain links TRBV27 with TRBJ1-1; 8 nucleotides align to TRBD1. The CDR3 is 16 residues long. Germline V gene data show CDR1 as MNHEY and CDR2 as SMNVEV (reference sequence). The J segment lost 5 bases and the V segment lost 3 bases, leaving 11 bases of the junction unmatched. CDR3: CASSFKIGQGTTEAFF. CDR3 nucleotide sequence: TGTGCCAGCAGTTTCAAAATTGGACAGGGTACGACTGAAGCTTTCTTT.

The V call is TRBV27, the J call TRBJ1-5; weak D call: TRBD1 (5 bases). The CDR3 covers 13 residues. Deletions cut 10 bases from V and 6 bases from J, with 16 bases between. Germline V gene data show CDR1 as MNHEY and CDR2 as SMNVEV (reference sequence). The CDR3, as DNA: TGTGCCACCTCGATGGGGGGAACTCAGCCCCAGCATTTT. It translates to CATSMGGTQPQHF.

The V gene is TRBV7-9, the J gene TRBJ1-4; 10 bases map to TRBD1. This CDR3 comprises 13 residues. Germline V gene data show CDR1 as SEHNR and CDR2 as FQNEAQ (reference sequence). The V gene end was trimmed by 8 bases and the J gene end by 7 bases; junction bases not matched to a gene: 4. CDR3 nucleotide sequence: TGTGCCAGCGGGGGGACAGGGGTTGAAAAACTGTTTTTT. Amino acids: CASGGTGVEKLFF. Filled out from reference TRBV7-9 and TRBJ1-4, the complete variable domain reads DTGVSQNPRHKITKRGQNVTFRCDPISEHNRLYWYRQTLGQGPEFLTYFQNEAQLEKSRLLSDRFSAERPKGSFSTLEIQRTEQGDSAMYLCASGGTGVEKLFFGSGTQLSVL.

The rearrangement uses TRBV6-5 and TRBJ1-2, with D perhaps TRBD1 (5 bases). Germline loops: CDR1 MNHEY, CDR2 SVGAGI. V lost 2 bases to trimming and J lost 4 bases, with 17 bases between them. This CDR3 region has 16 residues. The CDR3 coding sequence is TGTGCCAGCAGTTACAGTTTAGGGGATTATTCCTATGGCTACACCTTC. Its translation is CASSYSLGDYSYGYTF.

The V and J genes are TRBV5-1 and TRBJ2-7; D may be TRBD1 (6 bases). Between the trimmed V and J ends, which lost 0 bases and 2 bases, there was a span of 9 bases. The CDR3 length is 14 residues. CDR1 is SGHRS and CDR2 is YFSETQ in the germline V gene. CDR3 bases: TGCGCCAGCAGCTTGGCGTCAGGGGCCTACGAGCAGTACTTC. Translated: CASSLASGAYEQYF.

This clone showed up just a few times. The chain employs TRBV19 and TRBJ1-2; no definite D call. This CDR3 is built from 12 residues. The germline V gene encodes CDR1 LNHDA and CDR2 SQIVND (reference sequence). The V gene lost 1 base and the J gene lost 7 bases, with 7 bases spanning the gap. CDR3 nucleotide sequence: TGTGCCAGTAGTATAGCGGGGATTGGCTACACCTTC. This sequence encodes CASSIAGIGYTF.